These 28 T cell receptor beta chains came from one sample sequenced in a study of immune characteristics of hereditary and idiopathic chronic pancreatitis. TCRdb keeps only in-frame clones here, not all; method: immunoSEQ multiplex PCR. There are about 9,100 clones in the sample; about 85% occur only once, and 12% to 15% lies in the top ten. Total pancreatectomy with islet autotransplantation was the source of the chronic pancreatitis pancreas tissue. Sequencing was done on a sample of pancreas tissue with idiopathic chronic pancreatitis. The receptors shown here come from a human donor with chronic pancreatitis.

The chain recombines TRBV19 with TRBJ2-5; TRBD2 is a possible D gene (5 bases). Trimming removed 7 bases at V and 4 bases at J, with 19 bases between. CDR1 is LNHDA and CDR2 is SQIVND in the germline V gene (reference sequence). The length of the CDR3 is 15 residues. CDR3 coding DNA: TGTGCCAGTAAGAAGAGGGAACGGTTAGGAGAGACCCAGTACTTC. The encoded protein is CASKKRERLGETQYF.

The rearrangement links TRBV5-6 to TRBJ2-7, with TRBD2 as a possible D gene (6 bases). The CDR3 has 13 amino acids. The ends were cut back, 5 bases at V and 0 bases at J, with 9 bases in the middle. The germline CDR1 and CDR2 sequences are SGHDT and YYEEEE. The CDR3 sequence is CASSAGSSYEQYV. In nucleotides, the CDR3 is TGTGCCAGCAGTGCCGGGAGCTCCTACGAGCAGTACGTC.

The gene calls are TRBV2 and TRBJ1-1; a weak D match, TRBD1 (5 bases). The CDR3 is 13 amino acids. The V end was cut by 7 bases, the J end by 5 bases, with 14 bases between. Germline V gene sequence: CDR1 SNHLY, CDR2 FYNNEI. The CDR3 sequence: CASTGTPGTEAFF. CDR3 sequence (DNA): TGTGCCAGCACAGGGACCCCGGGGACTGAAGCTTTCTTT.

In DNA form, the CDR3 reads TGCGCCAGCAGCGATACAGGGGACCTTACCAATTCACCCCTCCACTTT. Encoded protein: CASSDTGDLTNSPLHF. The chain joins TRBV5-1 to TRBJ1-6; 7 nucleotides agree with TRBD1. CDR1 and CDR2 from the germline V gene are SGHRS and YFSETQ. Trimming at V came to 4 bases and at J to 7 bases, leaving 11 bases not matched to a gene. The CDR3 has 16 residues.

The genes are TRBV4-3 and TRBJ2-5; D not certain. The CDR3 is 16 amino acids. With 1 base removed from V and 5 bases from J, the gap between germline ends came to 17 bases. Germline CDR1 is LGHNA and CDR2 is YSLEER. The CDR3 loop is CASSQGVRTAVETQYF. CDR3 nucleotides: TGCGCCAGCAGCCAAGGGGTCCGGACCGCGGTTGAGACCCAGTACTTC.

The chain links TRBV29-1 to TRBJ2-7; 9 bases fit TRBD1. CDR3 length: 13 residues. Losses at the gene ends were 1 base for V and 3 bases for J; bases not matched to a gene: 1. Looked up from germline, CDR1 is SQVTM and CDR2 is ANQGSEA. The CDR3 DNA follows: TGCAGCGTTGAAGCGGGACAGGGCTACGAGCAGTACTTC. Encoded protein: CSVEAGQGYEQYF.

The chain uses TRBV28 and TRBJ1-1; 9 bases line up with TRBD1. V lost 6 bases to trimming and J lost 2 bases; unmatched junction nucleotides: 10. The CDR3 has 16 residues. The germline gives CDR1 MDHEN, CDR2 SYDVKM. The CDR3 coding sequence is TGTGCCAGCAGAACGACCGGGACAGGGTTAAACACTGAAGCTTTCTTT. As protein: CASRTTGTGLNTEAFF.

This clone came up a few times. The V call is TRBV10-2, the J call TRBJ1-5, with 11 bases aligning to TRBD1. CDR3 length: 14 amino acids. Germline assignment: CDR1 WSHSY and CDR2 SAAADI. J gave up 6 bases and V 7 bases, and 5 bases lay outside the gene matches. The CDR3 protein is CASTGQGASQPQHF. For the CDR3, the DNA is TGCGCCAGCACTGGACAGGGGGCTAGTCAGCCCCAGCATTTT.

The genes are TRBV18 and TRBJ2-1, with 7 bases fitting TRBD2. The germline V gene has CDR1 KGHSH and CDR2 LQKENI. This CDR3 has 17 amino acids. The J segment lost 0 bases and the V segment lost 3 bases, leaving 8 bases of the junction unmatched. The CDR3 loop reads CASSPTTSRRSYNEQFF. CDR3 in DNA: TGTGCCAGCTCACCGACGACTAGCAGGCGCTCCTACAATGAGCAGTTCTTC.

This clone turned up a few times. The J gene is TRBJ1-1, the V gene TRBV5-1, with a weak D call TRBD1 (5 bases). V was cut by 9 bases and J by 3 bases, with 15 bases left in between. The CDR3 is 13 residues long. Germline CDR1 reads SGHRS; CDR2 reads YFSETQ. The CDR3 sequence is CATARVGDTEAFF. CDR3 in DNA: TGCGCCACCGCCAGGGTAGGGGACACTGAAGCTTTCTTT.

This clone has only one observation. The chain employs TRBV10-3 and TRBJ2-5; D is perhaps TRBD1 or TRBD2 (5 bases each). CDR1 and CDR2 (germline): ENHRY, SYGVKD. CDR3 size: 13 residues. V dropped 9 bases and J dropped 2 bases, with 13 bases sitting between them. In DNA form, the CDR3 reads TGTGCCATTGGGGACCGAGAACAAGAGACCCAGTACTTC. Translated: CAIGDREQETQYF.

Only a few counts were recorded for this clone. The V gene is TRBV27, the J gene TRBJ2-4; D gene ambiguous. Trimming took off 5 bases at V and 0 bases at J, with 17 bases between the two ends. The CDR3 sequence is 17 residues long. Germline V gene sequence: CDR1 MNHEY, CDR2 SMNVEV (reference sequence). The CDR3: CASSPRPGPIAKNIQYF. For the CDR3, the DNA is TGTGCCAGCAGTCCTAGACCGGGCCCAATAGCCAAAAACATTCAGTACTTC.

The chain carries TRBV28 and TRBJ2-7; TRBD2 might be the D (5 bases). Trimming took 10 bases from V and 0 from J, leaving 10 bases between them. This CDR3 spans 12 amino acids. CDR1 is MDHEN and CDR2 is SYDVKM in the germline V gene. For the CDR3, the DNA is TGTGCCACCACCGGGAACTCCTACGAGCAGTACGTC. Its translation: CATTGNSYEQYV.

This chain joins TRBV5-4 and TRBJ2-3; the match to TRBD2 covers 7 bases. CDR1 SGHNT and CDR2 YYREEE come from the germline V gene (reference sequence). The CDR3 runs 17 residues. V was pared by 0 bases and J by 0 bases, with 7 bases of the junction left unmatched. CDR3: CASSLEPRGLSTDTQYF. The CDR3, as DNA: TGTGCCAGCAGCTTGGAGCCGCGGGGGTTAAGCACAGATACGCAGTATTTT.

This sequence joins TRBV4-2 and TRBJ1-6; D uncertain. The V gene lost 0 bases and the J gene lost 6 bases, with 15 bases spanning the gap. The CDR3 is 17 amino acids. CDR1 is LGHNA and CDR2 is YNFKEQ in the germline V gene. The CDR3 bases are TGTGCCAGCAGCCAAGAGGAGACGTCTAGTAGTAATTCACCCCTCCACTTT. It yields the protein CASSQEETSSSNSPLHF.

V gene TRBV9 combines with J gene TRBJ1-2; D gene ambiguous. The V and J ends lost 0 bases and 7 bases respectively, with 16 bases between them. Germline V gene data show CDR1 as SGDLS and CDR2 as YYNGEE. This CDR3 region has 15 residues. The CDR3 region is CASSVDSRPSFGYTF. In DNA form, the CDR3 reads TGTGCCAGCAGCGTAGACAGCAGGCCTTCCTTTGGCTACACCTTC.

DNA of the CDR3: TGTGCCAGCAGCCCCGGGACTAGCACAGATACGCAGTATTTT. Encoded protein: CASSPGTSTDTQYF. The chain employs TRBV4-2 and TRBJ2-3; a possible D gene is TRBD2 (6 bases). V lost 4 bases, J lost 0 bases, and 8 bases lay in between. The CDR3 is 14 residues long. CDR1 is LGHNA and CDR2 is YNFKEQ in the germline V gene.

V gene TRBV7-9 combines with J gene TRBJ1-3, with unresolved D. This CDR3 is 14 amino acids long. Trimming took 6 bases from V and 3 from J, leaving 12 bases between them. The germline V gene has CDR1 SEHNR and CDR2 FQNEAQ (reference sequence). The CDR3: CASSSELVGNTIYF. CDR3 nucleotide sequence: TGTGCCAGCAGTTCCGAATTGGTTGGAAACACCATATATTTT.

V is TRBV18 and J is TRBJ1-1; no clear D. Per the germline V gene, CDR1 is KGHSH and CDR2 is LQKENI. The CDR3 is 12 amino acids. V lost 3 bases and J 6 bases, leaving 8 bases between the germline ends. In DNA form, the CDR3 reads TGTGCCAGCTCACCGGCCGTGCCTGAAGCTTTCTTT. Residues: CASSPAVPEAFF.

For the CDR3, the DNA is TGTGCCAGCAGTGAATTATGGACAGGGGGCGAGACCCAGTACTTC. This translates into CASSELWTGGETQYF. The rearrangement joins TRBV6-1 to TRBJ2-5, with TRBD1 matching 11 bases. CDR1 MNHNS and CDR2 SASEGT come from the germline V gene. Trimming took 2 bases from V and 5 from J; bases not matched to a gene: 4. The CDR3 totals 15 residues.

The gene calls are TRBV29-1 and TRBJ2-5; 8 bases line up with TRBD1. Germline values: CDR1 SQVTM, CDR2 ANQGSEA. This CDR3 contains 17 residues. The junction had 17 bases not matched to a gene; V was cut back by 6 bases and J by 2 bases. This CDR3 is CSVDSIWDRSKQETQYF. For the CDR3, the DNA is TGCAGCGTCGATTCTATCTGGGACAGGAGCAAGCAAGAGACCCAGTACTTC. Full variable domain (remainder filled in from reference TRBV29-1 and TRBJ2-5): SAVISQKPSRDICQRGTSLTIQCQVDSQVTMMFWYRQQPGQSLTLIATANQGSEATYESGFVIDKFPISRPNLTFSTLTVSNMSPEDSSIYLCSVDSIWDRSKQETQYFGPGTRLLVL.

V usage is TRBV11-2 and J usage is TRBJ1-1; D unresolved. V gave up 1 base and J gave up 4 bases, with 10 bases separating them. The CDR3 extends over 14 amino acids. Germline CDR1 and CDR2: SGHAT and FQNNGV. DNA for the CDR3: TGTGCCAGCAGCTTAGTCGTCCCGGGCACTGAAGCTTTCTTT. It translates to CASSLVVPGTEAFF.

The chain is built from TRBV21-1 and TRBJ2-5. TRBV21-1 is reported as a pseudogene. The CDR3 runs to 17 residues. CDR3 nucleotides: TGTGCCAGCTTTCCTTGGGAAAAATCCGAACCTCAAGAGACCCAGTACTTC. It yields the protein CASFPWEKSEPQETQYF.

V gene TRBV6-6 combines with J gene TRBJ2-3, with 10 bases aligning to TRBD2. Germline CDR1 reads MNHNY; CDR2 reads SVGAGI (reference sequence). The CDR3 extends over 15 amino acids. V was pared by 2 bases and J by 1 base, with 0 bases of the junction left unmatched. In DNA, the CDR3 is TGTGCCAGCAGTTACCTAGCGGGGGGCACAGATACGCAGTATTTT. Protein product: CASSYLAGGTDTQYF.

The chain links TRBV6-5 to TRBJ2-1; D perhaps matches TRBD2 (6 bases). The CDR3 has 15 residues. Trimming took off 4 bases at V and 8 bases at J, with 18 bases between the two ends. Germline CDR1 is MNHEY and CDR2 is SVGAGI. CDR3 DNA sequence: TGTGCCAGCAGTTTTCACGGTGGGGGGTCTCATGAGCAGTTCTTC. It encodes CASSFHGGGSHEQFF.

The chain employs TRBV5-6 and TRBJ1-2; TRBD1 matches 10 bases. CDR3 length equals 16 residues. CDR1 is SGHDT, CDR2 YYEEEE, per germline. V lost 6 bases, J lost 3 bases, and 11 bases stayed unmatched. This CDR3 reads CASTSSAGQGYYGYTF. The CDR3 bases are TGTGCCAGCACATCGTCTGCGGGACAGGGGTACTATGGCTACACCTTC.

The rearrangement uses TRBV5-4 and TRBJ1-2, with unresolved D. Deletions cut 5 bases from V and 8 bases from J, with 10 bases between. The length of the CDR3 is 11 residues. Germline CDR1 reads SGHNT; CDR2 reads YYREEE (reference sequence). As DNA, the CDR3 is TGTGCCAGCAGGGGTTCGTGGGGCTACACCTTC. Translated, it gives CASRGSWGYTF.

V and J are TRBV5-5 and TRBJ1-6; D not resolved. The V gene's germline CDR1 is SGHKS and CDR2 YYEKEE (reference sequence). CDR3 length: 11 residues. V dropped 4 bases and J dropped 14 bases, with 10 bases sitting between them. The CDR3 DNA reads TGTGCCAGCAGCCCCGATGTCTCCCTCCACTTT. Its protein is CASSPDVSLHF.